This is a list of T cell receptor beta chains from one sample in a study of T cell responses to AZD1222 COVID-19 vaccine. Generated by immunoSEQ multiplex PCR, the TCRdb table keeps only in-frame clones and is missing some. The sample lists tens of thousands of clones, around 73% occurring once. The sequencing used peripheral blood, collected on day 0 of AZD1222 vaccination. These receptors originate from an adult in good health. Each CDR3 is given with its conserved first and last residue. The order of the fields is D gene, J gene, clone size, V gene, CDR3 protein, CDR3 DNA. The D gene is left open where the match is weak. Where a row states a size, it is once, few, many or the class of an expanded clone; other rows omit it.

d_call: .
j_call: TRBJ2-3
clone_size: .
v_call: TRBV27
cdr3_aa: CASSSYGDTQYF
cdr3_nt: TGTGCCAGCAGTTCTTACGGAGATACGCAGTATTTT

d_call: TRBD1
j_call: TRBJ2-3
clone_size: once
v_call: TRBV12-5
cdr3_aa: CASGLDSGGDTQYF
cdr3_nt: TGTGCTAGTGGTTTGGACTCAGGGGGCGATACGCAGTATTTT

d_call: .
j_call: TRBJ1-2
clone_size: .
v_call: TRBV30
cdr3_aa: CAWSVARYGYTF
cdr3_nt: TGTGCCTGGAGTGTAGCCAGATATGGCTACACCTTC

d_call: TRBD2
j_call: TRBJ2-2
clone_size: .
v_call: TRBV7-8
cdr3_aa: CASSLRLLRTSGSGNTGELFF
cdr3_nt: TGTGCCAGCAGCTTAAGACTTTTGAGGACTAGCGGGAGTGGTAACACCGGGGAGCTGTTTTTT

d_call: TRBD2
j_call: TRBJ2-1
clone_size: few
v_call: TRBV25-1
cdr3_aa: CASSPSRRTSGRYNEQFF
cdr3_nt: TGTGCCAGCAGTCCTTCCCGCCGGACTAGCGGGAGATACAATGAGCAGTTCTTC

d_call: .
j_call: TRBJ2-3
clone_size: .
v_call: TRBV28
cdr3_aa: CASRSEFSTDTQYF
cdr3_nt: TGTGCCAGCAGATCAGAATTCAGCACAGATACGCAGTATTTT

d_call: .
j_call: TRBJ2-1
clone_size: once
v_call: TRBV7-6
cdr3_aa: CASSRQGVGGFFNEQFF
cdr3_nt: TGTGCCAGCAGCCGCCAGGGGGTGGGAGGTTTTTTCAATGAGCAGTTCTTC

d_call: .
j_call: TRBJ1-5
clone_size: few
v_call: TRBV7-2
cdr3_aa: CASSLRFNSNQPQHF
cdr3_nt: TGTGCCAGCAGCTTACGCTTTAATAGCAATCAGCCCCAGCATTTT

d_call: TRBD1
j_call: TRBJ1-2
clone_size: .
v_call: TRBV19
cdr3_aa: CASSPQGDSNYGYTF
cdr3_nt: TGTGCCAGTAGTCCGCAAGGGGACAGTAACTATGGCTACACCTTC

d_call: .
j_call: TRBJ2-6
clone_size: .
v_call: TRBV5-1
cdr3_aa: CASSFEGGANVLTF
cdr3_nt: TGCGCCAGCAGCTTCGAAGGTGGGGCCAACGTCCTGACTTTC

d_call: TRBD1
j_call: TRBJ1-1
clone_size: .
v_call: TRBV29-1
cdr3_aa: CSVLGGRGSTEAFF
cdr3_nt: TGCAGCGTTCTAGGGGGCCGAGGGAGCACTGAAGCTTTCTTT

d_call: .
j_call: TRBJ2-6
clone_size: .
v_call: TRBV20-1
cdr3_aa: CSASARDGTSGANVLTF
cdr3_nt: TGCAGTGCTAGTGCGCGGGACGGTACTTCTGGGGCCAACGTCCTGACTTTC

d_call: TRBD2
j_call: TRBJ2-1
clone_size: .
v_call: TRBV10-3
cdr3_aa: CAISESLGTSGMNEQFF
cdr3_nt: TGTGCCATCAGTGAGTCGCTTGGGACTAGCGGGATGAATGAGCAGTTCTTC

d_call: .
j_call: TRBJ1-2
clone_size: .
v_call: TRBV7-8
cdr3_aa: CASSLVPGTYGYTF
cdr3_nt: TGTGCCAGCAGCTTAGTCCCCGGAACCTATGGCTACACCTTC

d_call: TRBD1
j_call: TRBJ1-2
clone_size: .
v_call: TRBV11-2
cdr3_aa: CASSFSGQYGYTF
cdr3_nt: TGTGCCAGCAGCTTTTCGGGACAGTATGGCTACACCTTC

d_call: TRBD1
j_call: TRBJ1-6
clone_size: .
v_call: TRBV27
cdr3_aa: CASSFQQTGGGSPLHF
cdr3_nt: TGTGCCAGCAGTTTCCAACAAACAGGGGGTGGTTCACCCCTCCACTTT

d_call: .
j_call: TRBJ2-7
clone_size: .
v_call: TRBV6-1
cdr3_aa: CASSDGQSPYEQYF
cdr3_nt: TGTGCCAGCAGTGATGGACAGTCCCCCTACGAGCAGTACTTC

d_call: .
j_call: TRBJ1-1
clone_size: few
v_call: TRBV10-2
cdr3_aa: CASSLRVMNTEAFF
cdr3_nt: TGCGCCAGCAGTTTGCGGGTCATGAACACTGAAGCTTTCTTT

d_call: TRBD2
j_call: TRBJ2-1
clone_size: .
v_call: TRBV28
cdr3_aa: CASSLSGGGIPNEQFF
cdr3_nt: TGTGCCAGCAGTTTATCGGGGGGAGGGATCCCTAATGAGCAGTTCTTC

d_call: .
j_call: TRBJ2-2
clone_size: once
v_call: TRBV7-9
cdr3_aa: CASSSLEAGELFF
cdr3_nt: TGTGCCAGCAGCTCCTTAGAAGCCGGGGAGCTGTTTTTT

d_call: .
j_call: TRBJ1-2
clone_size: once
v_call: TRBV10-3
cdr3_aa: CAISRQGVGDYGYTF
cdr3_nt: TGTGCCATCAGCCGACAAGGGGTGGGGGACTATGGCTACACCTTC

d_call: .
j_call: TRBJ1-5
clone_size: .
v_call: TRBV7-2
cdr3_aa: CASSLFVRTDSNQPQHF
cdr3_nt: TGTGCCAGCAGCTTATTCGTTCGGACAGATAGCAATCAGCCCCAGCATTTT

d_call: .
j_call: TRBJ2-7
clone_size: .
v_call: TRBV7-9
cdr3_aa: CASSLTVTYEQYF
cdr3_nt: TGTGCCAGCAGCTTAACCGTTACCTACGAGCAGTACTTC

d_call: .
j_call: TRBJ1-2
clone_size: .
v_call: TRBV29-1
cdr3_aa: CSVSTGYGYTF
cdr3_nt: TGCAGCGTTAGCACGGGTTATGGCTACACCTTC

d_call: .
j_call: TRBJ1-3
clone_size: .
v_call: TRBV7-2
cdr3_aa: CASSWDVLSGNTIYF
cdr3_nt: TGTGCCAGCAGCTGGGACGTTCTCTCTGGAAACACCATATATTTT

d_call: .
j_call: TRBJ2-1
clone_size: .
v_call: TRBV7-6
cdr3_aa: CASSLAGQRNEQFF
cdr3_nt: TGTGCCAGCAGCTTAGCGGGACAAAGAAATGAGCAGTTCTTC

d_call: TRBD1
j_call: TRBJ2-2
clone_size: .
v_call: TRBV28
cdr3_aa: CASSSDRGRNTGELFF
cdr3_nt: TGTGCCAGCAGTTCAGACAGGGGACGAAATACCGGGGAGCTGTTTTTT

d_call: .
j_call: TRBJ2-1
clone_size: .
v_call: TRBV10-1
cdr3_aa: CARSGQGGNEQFF
cdr3_nt: TGCGCCCGCAGTGGGCAGGGGGGCAATGAGCAGTTCTTC

d_call: .
j_call: TRBJ1-5
clone_size: .
v_call: TRBV19
cdr3_aa: CASSGGASNQPQHF
cdr3_nt: TGTGCCAGTAGCGGAGGGGCCAGCAATCAGCCCCAGCATTTT

d_call: TRBD1
j_call: TRBJ1-2
clone_size: .
v_call: TRBV4-3
cdr3_aa: CASSQGAIQGARGYTF
cdr3_nt: TGCGCCAGCAGCCAAGGAGCCATACAGGGGGCGCGGGGCTACACCTTC

d_call: TRBD1
j_call: TRBJ2-7
clone_size: few
v_call: TRBV5-8
cdr3_aa: CASSLVGQGRYEQYF
cdr3_nt: TGTGCCAGCAGCTTGGTAGGACAGGGTCGTTACGAGCAGTACTTC

d_call: .
j_call: TRBJ1-1
clone_size: .
v_call: TRBV5-1
cdr3_aa: CASSLQADTEAFF
cdr3_nt: TGCGCCAGCAGCTTACAGGCAGACACTGAAGCTTTCTTT

d_call: .
j_call: TRBJ2-1
clone_size: .
v_call: TRBV24-1
cdr3_aa: CATSDTTGATYNEQFF
cdr3_nt: TGTGCCACCAGTGATACTACGGGAGCGACCTACAATGAGCAGTTCTTC

d_call: .
j_call: TRBJ2-1
clone_size: .
v_call: TRBV19
cdr3_aa: CASSIDGGSYNEQFF
cdr3_nt: TGTGCCAGTAGTATAGATGGAGGGTCCTACAATGAGCAGTTCTTC

d_call: .
j_call: TRBJ2-3
clone_size: .
v_call: TRBV7-2
cdr3_aa: CASSPGTDTQYF
cdr3_nt: TGTGCCAGCAGCCCTGGCACAGATACGCAGTATTTT

d_call: .
j_call: TRBJ1-5
clone_size: once
v_call: TRBV18
cdr3_aa: CASSPQSDQPQHF
cdr3_nt: TGTGCCAGCTCACCACAGAGTGATCAGCCCCAGCATTTT

d_call: TRBD2
j_call: TRBJ2-3
clone_size: .
v_call: TRBV30
cdr3_aa: CACGEAGAYTQYF
cdr3_nt: TGTGCCTGTGGGGAAGCGGGAGCTTATACGCAGTATTTT

d_call: .
j_call: TRBJ1-1
clone_size: .
v_call: TRBV28
cdr3_aa: CASSSAYAYEAFF
cdr3_nt: TGTGCCAGCAGCTCAGCCTACGCGTATGAAGCTTTCTTT

d_call: .
j_call: TRBJ1-5
clone_size: .
v_call: TRBV28
cdr3_aa: CASARPQGSNQPQHF
cdr3_nt: TGTGCCAGCGCTCGACCCCAGGGTAGCAATCAGCCCCAGCATTTT

d_call: .
j_call: TRBJ1-6
clone_size: few
v_call: TRBV7-9
cdr3_aa: CASSLTISPLHF
cdr3_nt: TGTGCCAGCAGCCTCACCATTTCACCCCTCCACTTT

d_call: .
j_call: TRBJ2-5
clone_size: .
v_call: TRBV28
cdr3_aa: CASSLPPFKSRETQYF
cdr3_nt: TGTGCCAGCAGTTTACCACCGTTTAAGAGTCGGGAGACCCAGTACTTC

d_call: .
j_call: TRBJ2-2
clone_size: .
v_call: TRBV27
cdr3_aa: CASRTVRGRLRELFF
cdr3_nt: TGTGCCAGCAGGACGGTCCGGGGACGGCTGCGGGAGCTGTTTTTT

d_call: TRBD2
j_call: TRBJ2-3
clone_size: once
v_call: TRBV7-8
cdr3_aa: CASSLGPILAADTQYF
cdr3_nt: TGTGCCAGCAGCTTAGGCCCTATACTAGCGGCAGATACGCAGTATTTT

d_call: .
j_call: TRBJ1-1
clone_size: .
v_call: TRBV27
cdr3_aa: CASSFLQGSVSTEAFF
cdr3_nt: TGTGCCAGCAGTTTCCTACAGGGAAGTGTCTCCACTGAAGCTTTCTTT

d_call: TRBD1
j_call: TRBJ2-3
clone_size: .
v_call: TRBV30
cdr3_aa: CAWGRGTGGATDTQYF
cdr3_nt: TGTGCCTGGGGCAGAGGGACAGGGGGGGCAACAGATACGCAGTATTTT

d_call: TRBD2
j_call: TRBJ2-3
clone_size: .
v_call: TRBV5-3
cdr3_aa: CARSARRAGEVDTQYF
cdr3_nt: TGTGCCAGAAGCGCCCGGAGGGCGGGAGAAGTGGATACGCAGTATTTT

d_call: TRBD2
j_call: TRBJ2-1
clone_size: once
v_call: TRBV2
cdr3_aa: CASRLGLAGNNEQFF
cdr3_nt: TGTGCCAGCAGACTTGGACTAGCGGGCAACAATGAGCAGTTCTTC

d_call: TRBD1
j_call: TRBJ1-3
clone_size: .
v_call: TRBV5-1
cdr3_aa: CASSPTGVSGNTIYF
cdr3_nt: TGCGCCAGCAGCCCTACAGGGGTCTCTGGAAACACCATATATTTT

d_call: TRBD1
j_call: TRBJ1-2
clone_size: .
v_call: TRBV4-3
cdr3_aa: CASSRDRVGMYGYTF
cdr3_nt: TGCGCCAGCAGCCGAGACAGGGTCGGAATGTATGGCTACACCTTC

d_call: .
j_call: TRBJ1-5
clone_size: .
v_call: TRBV19
cdr3_aa: CASKIAQGRGNQPQHF
cdr3_nt: TGTGCCAGTAAAATTGCACAGGGAAGGGGCAATCAGCCCCAGCATTTT

d_call: .
j_call: TRBJ2-3
clone_size: .
v_call: TRBV2
cdr3_aa: CASGRTQYF
cdr3_nt: TGTGCCAGCGGGCGTACGCAGTATTTT

d_call: .
j_call: TRBJ1-6
clone_size: .
v_call: TRBV5-5
cdr3_aa: CASSRTEHSPLHF
cdr3_nt: TGTGCCAGCAGTCGGACAGAACATTCACCCCTCCACTTT

d_call: TRBD1
j_call: TRBJ1-2
clone_size: .
v_call: TRBV27
cdr3_aa: CASSRDRNYGYTF
cdr3_nt: TGTGCCAGCAGTCGGGACAGAAACTATGGCTACACCTTC

d_call: .
j_call: TRBJ2-3
clone_size: .
v_call: TRBV27
cdr3_aa: CASSVGLLLPDTQYF
cdr3_nt: TGTGCCAGCTCTGTCGGACTCCTCCTCCCAGATACGCAGTATTTT

d_call: TRBD2
j_call: TRBJ2-3
clone_size: few
v_call: TRBV7-2
cdr3_aa: CASSLRLAGATDTQYF
cdr3_nt: TGTGCCAGCAGCTTACGTCTAGCGGGAGCCACAGATACGCAGTATTTT

d_call: .
j_call: TRBJ1-4
clone_size: .
v_call: TRBV7-6
cdr3_aa: CASSLTPIHLRGEKLFF
cdr3_nt: TGTGCCAGCAGCTTAACCCCAATCCACCTGCGCGGTGAAAAACTGTTTTTT

d_call: TRBD1
j_call: TRBJ1-4
clone_size: few
v_call: TRBV7-2
cdr3_aa: CASSLHRGNGEKLFF
cdr3_nt: TGTGCCAGCAGCCTCCACAGGGGAAACGGTGAAAAACTGTTTTTT